Following are 19 T cell receptor beta chains from one sample sequenced in a study of blood T cell repertoires in COVID-19. Data came from immunoSEQ multiplex PCR; TCRdb stores just in-frame clones and leaves some out. The table has about 150,000 clones, more than 75% seen once. Sequencing was performed on peripheral blood. The receptor source for this set is an older man with acute or convalescent COVID-19.

This clone was detected once. The rearrangement joins TRBV7-2 to TRBJ2-5; D is ambiguous. Germline CDR1 SGHTA, CDR2 FQGNSA. Trimming pared 0 bases from V and 1 base from J, leaving 3 bases between. The CDR3 contains 13 residues. CDR3: CASSLARQETQYF. The CDR3 DNA reads as TGTGCCAGCAGCTTAGCCCGCCAAGAGACCCAGTACTTC.

CDR3 DNA: TGTGCCAGCAGCTCAGCGGTAGGCACCAAAAACATTCAGTACTTC. This translates into CASSSAVGTKNIQYF. This chain connects TRBV5-4 to TRBJ2-4, with D tentatively TRBD2 (5 bases). Per the germline V gene, CDR1 is SGHNT and CDR2 is YYREEE (reference sequence). V gave up 3 bases and J gave up 2 bases, with 12 bases separating them. There are 15 residues in the CDR3.

This clone was seen only a few times. The chain couples TRBV2 to TRBJ2-1; D may be TRBD1 (5 bases). The CDR3 covers 13 residues. V lost 6 bases and J 4 bases, leaving 10 bases between the germline ends. Germline-derived CDR1 and CDR2 are SNHLY and FYNNEI. The CDR3 region has the DNA TGTGCCAGCAGCTTTGACAGATACAATGAGCAGTTCTTC. Amino acid sequence: CASSFDRYNEQFF.

The chain couples TRBV30 to TRBJ1-2, with D perhaps matching TRBD1 (5 bases). Trimming left V 8 bases short and J 4 bases short, with 11 bases between. The CDR3 is 11 amino acids. Germline CDR1 is GTSNPN and CDR2 is SVGIG (reference sequence). The CDR3 here is CARGTAYGYTF. The CDR3, as DNA: TGTGCCCGGGGGACGGCCTATGGCTACACCTTC. The whole variable domain, filled in from reference TRBV30 and TRBJ1-2, reads SQTIHQWPATLVQPVGSPLSLECTVEGTSNPNLYWYRQAAGRGLQLLFYSVGIGQISSEVPQNLSASRPQDRQFILSSKKLLLSDSGFYLCARGTAYGYTFGSGTRLTVV.

The chain joins TRBV28 to TRBJ2-2; the match to TRBD2 covers 9 bases. The germline V gene encodes CDR1 MDHEN and CDR2 SYDVKM. The CDR3 has 15 residues. The ends lost 6 bases at V and 5 bases at J; junction bases unmatched: 7. CDR3 coding DNA: TGTGCCAGCAGCAATAGCGGGAGTCGTACCGGGGAGCTGTTTTTT. Translation: CASSNSGSRTGELFF.

The chain employs TRBV4-2 and TRBJ1-6; D remains unclear. The CDR3 is made up of 16 amino acids. The V end was cut by 0 bases, the J end by 9 bases, with 15 bases between. CDR1 LGHNA and CDR2 YNFKEQ come from the germline V gene. The CDR3 sequence: CASSQDLRAGTSPLHF. DNA for the CDR3: TGTGCCAGCAGCCAAGATCTGCGGGCGGGAACTTCACCCCTCCACTTT.

The chain recombines TRBV14 with TRBJ1-2; maybe TRBD1 (6 bases). Germline V gene sequence: CDR1 SGHDN, CDR2 FVKESK. The CDR3 spans 17 residues. V was pared by 0 bases and J by 6 bases, with 20 bases between. The CDR3 coding sequence is TGTGCCAGCAGCCAAGACAGTCGTCGGGGACACCCCCATGGCTACACCTTC. This translates into CASSQDSRRGHPHGYTF.

V usage is TRBV5-1 and J usage is TRBJ1-5; the D gene is possibly TRBD1 (6 bases). The V gene lost 0 bases and the J gene lost 3 bases, with 10 bases spanning the gap. The CDR3 extends over 15 amino acids. Per germline, CDR1 SGHRS and CDR2 YFSETQ. The CDR3 reads CASSLGWDNNQPQHF. In DNA, the CDR3 is TGCGCCAGCAGCTTGGGGTGGGACAACAATCAGCCCCAGCATTTT.

This clone was observed once. The CDR3 DNA reads TGTGCCAGCAGTCTCAGCGGAGTCCAATCCTACGAGCAGTACTTC. Translation: CASSLSGVQSYEQYF. J is TRBJ2-7 and V is TRBV3-1 (or the pseudogene TRBV3-2); a possible D gene is TRBD2 (5 bases). V lost 6 bases, J lost 1 base, and 16 bases lay in between. Germline values: CDR1 LGHDT, CDR2 YNNKEL (reference sequence). This CDR3 is 15 amino acids long.

The chain couples TRBV2 to TRBJ2-3; 8 bases are a match to TRBD2. This CDR3 region has 16 residues. Trimming took 3 bases from V and 1 from J; bases not matched to a gene: 6. CDR1 is SNHLY, CDR2 FYNNEI, per germline. CDR3 nucleotide sequence: TGTGCCAGCAGTGAGGACGGGGGGGCCGGCACAGATACGCAGTATTTT. Residues: CASSEDGGAGTDTQYF.

The table lists this clone with a count of one. The rearrangement joins TRBV30 to TRBJ1-2; D uncertain. This CDR3 has 13 residues. Trimming cost V 3 bases and J 7 bases, with 15 bases left between them. Germline V CDR1 and CDR2: GTSNPN, SVGIG (reference sequence). CDR3 sequence (DNA): TGTGCCTGGAGATCGACGGCCCCGGGTGGCTACACCTTC. It translates to CAWRSTAPGGYTF. Full variable domain (missing parts from reference TRBV30 and TRBJ1-2): SQTIHQWPATLVQPVGSPLSLECTVEGTSNPNLYWYRQAAGRGLQLLFYSVGIGQISSEVPQNLSASRPQDRQFILSSKKLLLSDSGFYLCAWRSTAPGGYTFGSGTRLTVV.

The V and J genes are TRBV2 and TRBJ2-7, with TRBD1 matching over 10 bases. The length of the CDR3 is 14 residues. The V gene's germline CDR1 is SNHLY and CDR2 FYNNEI. J was trimmed by 3 bases and V by 4 bases; bases with no gene match: 3. The CDR3 sequence: CASSGRDRGYEQYF. The DNA for the CDR3 is TGTGCCAGCAGTGGGCGGGACAGGGGCTACGAGCAGTACTTC. Full variable domain (rest looked up from reference TRBV2 and TRBJ2-7): EPEVTQTPSHQVTQMGQEVILRCVPISNHLYFYWYRQILGQKVEFLVSFYNNEISEKSEIFDDQFSVERPDGSNFTLKIRSTKLEDSAMYFCASSGRDRGYEQYFGPGTRLTVT.

The J gene is TRBJ1-2, the V gene TRBV5-1; no reliable D call. This CDR3 is built from 14 residues. V was cut by 0 bases and J by 3 bases, with 9 bases left in between. Germline CDR1 is SGHRS and CDR2 is YFSETQ. For the CDR3, the DNA is TGCGCCAGCAGCTTGGACGGAGATTACTATGGCTACACCTTC. Translated, it gives CASSLDGDYYGYTF.

This clone has more than one count but fewer than ten. The genes are TRBV7-9 and TRBJ2-1, with 8 nucleotides matching TRBD1. CDR3 length: 14 amino acids. Germline CDR1 SEHNR, CDR2 FQNEAQ (reference sequence). Trimming cost V 8 bases and J 3 bases; bases outside gene matches: 6. The CDR3 here is CASRRGQDYNEQFF. The CDR3 nucleotides are TGTGCCAGCCGCCGGGGACAGGACTACAATGAGCAGTTCTTC. Based on the CDR3 plus reference TRBV7-9 and TRBJ2-1, the full variable domain is DTGVSQNPRHKITKRGQNVTFRCDPISEHNRLYWYRQTLGQGPEFLTYFQNEAQLEKSRLLSDRFSAERPKGSFSTLEIQRTEQGDSAMYLCASRRGQDYNEQFFGPGTRLTVL.

V is TRBV29-1 and J is TRBJ2-5, with 9 bases lining up with TRBD1. The germline gives CDR1 SQVTM, CDR2 ANQGSEA. The CDR3 spans 12 residues. Germline trimming cut 6 bases from V and 3 bases from J; bases unmatched to any gene: 2. CDR3 bases: TGCAGCGTCCGGACAGGGGAAGAGACCCAGTACTTC. As protein: CSVRTGEETQYF.

This chain connects TRBV5-1 to TRBJ2-1; 11 nucleotides match TRBD2. V gave up 3 bases and J gave up 4 bases; unmatched junction bases: 3. The CDR3 extends over 15 amino acids. Germline V CDR1 and CDR2: SGHRS, YFSETQ. CDR3 region: CASSSGTSGYNEQFF. Written as DNA, the CDR3 is TGCGCCAGCAGCTCCGGGACTAGCGGTTACAATGAGCAGTTCTTC.

The chain combines TRBV28 with TRBJ2-7, with 8 positions matching TRBD1. CDR3 length: 14 amino acids. J gave up 7 bases and V 5 bases, and 10 bases lay outside the gene matches. CDR1 and CDR2 (germline): MDHEN, SYDVKM. Written as DNA, the CDR3 is TGTGCCAGCAGTACTACGACAGGGGTGAGGGAGCAGTACTTC. Its translation: CASSTTTGVREQYF.

The chain is built from TRBV9 and TRBJ2-2, with D tentatively TRBD1 (5 bases). The CDR3 has 16 residues. With 0 bases removed from V and 5 bases from J, the gap between germline ends came to 14 bases. Germline assignment: CDR1 SGDLS and CDR2 YYNGEE. Written as DNA, the CDR3 is TGTGCCAGCAGCGTAGGTGGCCAGGGTGTGACCGGGGAGCTGTTTTTT. Translating gives CASSVGGQGVTGELFF.

This clone appeared a few times. CDR3 DNA: TGTGCCAGCATTCCCTTGCAGGGGGTCGGCACTGAAGCTTTCTTT. Residues: CASIPLQGVGTEAFF. This chain joins TRBV28 and TRBJ1-1; TRBD1 matches at 7 bases. Germline lookup yields CDR1 MDHEN and CDR2 SYDVKM. The CDR3 is 15 amino acids. Trimming cost V 7 bases and J 4 bases; bases outside gene matches: 12.